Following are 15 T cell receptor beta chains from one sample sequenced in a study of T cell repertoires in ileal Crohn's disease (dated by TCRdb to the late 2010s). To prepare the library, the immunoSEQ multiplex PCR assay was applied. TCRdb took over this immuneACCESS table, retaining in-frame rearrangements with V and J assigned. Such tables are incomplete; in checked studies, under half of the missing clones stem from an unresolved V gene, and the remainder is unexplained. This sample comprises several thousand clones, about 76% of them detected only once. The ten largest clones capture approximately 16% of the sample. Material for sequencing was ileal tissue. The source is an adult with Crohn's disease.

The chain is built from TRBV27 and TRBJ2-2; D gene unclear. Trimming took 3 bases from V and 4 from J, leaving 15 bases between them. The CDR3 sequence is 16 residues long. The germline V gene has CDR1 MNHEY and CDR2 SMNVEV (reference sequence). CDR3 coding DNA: TGTGCCAGCAGTTTCTCTAGGATCCGAGTCACCGGGGAGCTGTTTTTT. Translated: CASSFSRIRVTGELFF.

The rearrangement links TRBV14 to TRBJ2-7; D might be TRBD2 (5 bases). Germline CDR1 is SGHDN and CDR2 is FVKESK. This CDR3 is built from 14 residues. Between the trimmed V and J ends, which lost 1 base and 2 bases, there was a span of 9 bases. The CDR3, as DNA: TGTGCCAGCAGCCAAGCGGGGTTAGCCTACGAGCAGTACTTC. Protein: CASSQAGLAYEQYF.

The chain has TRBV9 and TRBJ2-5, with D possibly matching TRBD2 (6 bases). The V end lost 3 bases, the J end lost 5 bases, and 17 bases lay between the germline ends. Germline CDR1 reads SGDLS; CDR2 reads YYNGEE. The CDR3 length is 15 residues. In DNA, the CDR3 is TGTGCCAGCAGCGCCACGGGAGCCAATTGGGAGACCCAGTACTTC. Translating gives CASSATGANWETQYF.

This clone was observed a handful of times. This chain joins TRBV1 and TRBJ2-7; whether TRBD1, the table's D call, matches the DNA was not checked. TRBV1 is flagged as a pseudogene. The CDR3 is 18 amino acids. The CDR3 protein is CTSTPGQECGRASSEQYF. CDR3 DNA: TGCACCAGCACCCCGGGACAGGAATGTGGGAGGGCGTCGTCCGAGCAGTACTTC.

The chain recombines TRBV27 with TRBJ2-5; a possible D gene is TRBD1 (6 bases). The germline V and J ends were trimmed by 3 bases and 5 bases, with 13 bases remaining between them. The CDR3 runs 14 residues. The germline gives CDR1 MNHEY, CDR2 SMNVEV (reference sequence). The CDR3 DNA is TGTGCCAGCAGTTTTCAGGGGCGGTACGAGACCCAGTACTTC. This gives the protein CASSFQGRYETQYF.

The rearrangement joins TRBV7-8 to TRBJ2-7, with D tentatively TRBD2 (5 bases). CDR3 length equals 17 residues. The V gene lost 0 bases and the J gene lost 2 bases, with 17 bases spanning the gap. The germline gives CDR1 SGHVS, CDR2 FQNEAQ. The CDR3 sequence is CASSLAPRGGGAYEQYF. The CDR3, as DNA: TGTGCCAGCAGCTTAGCCCCCAGAGGTGGAGGCGCCTACGAGCAGTACTTC.

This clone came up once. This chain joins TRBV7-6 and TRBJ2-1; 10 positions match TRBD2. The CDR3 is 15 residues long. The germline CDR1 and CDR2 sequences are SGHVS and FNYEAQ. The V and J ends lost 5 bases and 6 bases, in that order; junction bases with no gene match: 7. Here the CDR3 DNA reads TGTGCCAGCAGCCCCCTAGCGGGAGTATTCAATGAGCAGTTCTTC. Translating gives CASSPLAGVFNEQFF.

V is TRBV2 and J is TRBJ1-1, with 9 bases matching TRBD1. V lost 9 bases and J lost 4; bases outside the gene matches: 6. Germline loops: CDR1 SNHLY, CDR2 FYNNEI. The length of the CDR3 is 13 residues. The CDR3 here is CASQTGGGTEAFF. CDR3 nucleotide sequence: TGTGCCAGTCAGACAGGGGGTGGCACTGAAGCTTTCTTT.

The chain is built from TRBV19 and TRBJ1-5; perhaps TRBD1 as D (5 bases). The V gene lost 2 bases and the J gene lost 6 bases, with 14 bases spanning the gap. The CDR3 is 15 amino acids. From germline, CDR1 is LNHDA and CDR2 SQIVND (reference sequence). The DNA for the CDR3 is TGTGCCAGTAGTATAATGGGGGGTCTGGGTCAGCCCCAGCATTTT. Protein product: CASSIMGGLGQPQHF.

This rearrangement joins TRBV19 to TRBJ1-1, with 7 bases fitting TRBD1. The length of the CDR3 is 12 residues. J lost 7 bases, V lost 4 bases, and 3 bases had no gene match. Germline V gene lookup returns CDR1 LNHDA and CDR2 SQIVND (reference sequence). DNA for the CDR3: TGTGCCAGTAGTAGGGGACAGATTGAAGCTTTCTTT. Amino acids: CASSRGQIEAFF.

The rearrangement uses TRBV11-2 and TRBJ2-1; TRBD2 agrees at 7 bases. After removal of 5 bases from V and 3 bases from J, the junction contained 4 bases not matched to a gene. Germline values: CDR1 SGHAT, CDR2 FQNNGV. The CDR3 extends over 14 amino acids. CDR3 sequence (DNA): TGTGCCAGCAGCCTCGCGGGGGTCTACAATGAGCAGTTCTTC. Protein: CASSLAGVYNEQFF.

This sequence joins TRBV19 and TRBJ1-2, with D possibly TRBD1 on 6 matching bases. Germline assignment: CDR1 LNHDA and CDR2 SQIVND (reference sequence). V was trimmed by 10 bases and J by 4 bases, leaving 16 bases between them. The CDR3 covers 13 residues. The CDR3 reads CATQQGRFYGYTF. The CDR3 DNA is TGTGCCACACAACAGGGACGGTTCTATGGCTACACCTTC.

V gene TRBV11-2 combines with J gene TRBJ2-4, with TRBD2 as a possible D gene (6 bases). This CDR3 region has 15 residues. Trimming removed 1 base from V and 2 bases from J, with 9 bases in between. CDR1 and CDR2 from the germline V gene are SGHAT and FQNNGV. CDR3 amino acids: CASSLAGASKNIQYF. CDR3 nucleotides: TGTGCCAGCAGCTTAGCGGGAGCCTCCAAAAACATTCAGTACTTC. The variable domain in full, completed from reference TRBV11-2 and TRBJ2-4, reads EAGVAQSPRYKIIEKRQSVAFWCNPISGHATLYWYQQILGQGPKLLIQFQNNGVVDDSQLPKDRFSAERLKGVDSTLKIQPAKLEDSAVYLCASSLAGASKNIQYFGAGTRLSVL.

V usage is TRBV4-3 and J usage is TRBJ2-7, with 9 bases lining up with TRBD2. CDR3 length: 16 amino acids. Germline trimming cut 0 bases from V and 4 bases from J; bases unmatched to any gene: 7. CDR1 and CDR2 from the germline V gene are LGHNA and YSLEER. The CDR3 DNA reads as TGCGCCAGCAGCCAAGACGGGCGGGAGGGCCAATACGAGCAGTACTTC. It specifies CASSQDGREGQYEQYF.

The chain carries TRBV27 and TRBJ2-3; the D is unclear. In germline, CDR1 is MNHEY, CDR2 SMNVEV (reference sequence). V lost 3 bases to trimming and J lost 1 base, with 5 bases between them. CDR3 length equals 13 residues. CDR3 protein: CASSFPGTDTQYF. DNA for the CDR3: TGTGCCAGCAGTTTCCCAGGCACAGATACGCAGTATTTT.